This section outlines one T cell receptor (beta chain) sequence together with its context. Its antigen is currently unknown. The data were taken from a study of PD-1 blockade in mismatch repair-deficient tumors. The study, taken as a whole, reports: After pembrolizumab, tumor-resident clones rose rapidly, then generally contracted before radiologic responses.

Produced via immunoSEQ multiplex PCR; TCRdb's table is partial and in-frame only. The sample holds some 16,000 clones; about 80% are singletons and the top ten take over 9.5%. The V end lost 7 bases, the J end lost 4 bases, and 13 bases lay between the germline ends. The CDR3 covers 13 residues. Germline CDR1 and CDR2: LNHDA and SQIVND (reference sequence). Time point noted: approximately nine-day in vitro stimulation with candidate neoantigen peptide 5. The TCR-sequenced patients were a few responders to pembrolizumab. Seven ELISpot-reactive neoantigen peptides each drove a roughly 10-day in vitro stimulation.

The chain recombines TRBV19 with TRBJ1-2; possible D gene TRBD1, 5 bases. The TCR was taken from an adult with mismatch repair-deficient cancer. The material sequenced was cells cultured in vitro, taken from a patient treated with pembrolizumab. The CDR3 DNA reads as TGTGCCAGTACCAGGGACGTCGGCTATGGCTACACCTTC. Translation: CASTRDVGYGYTF.